The 8 T cell receptor beta chains in this list originate from one sample, sequenced in a study of T cells in Graves' hyperthyroidism and ophthalmopathy. From RNA transcripts, TCR beta CDR3 regions were amplified. The study used the HTBI primer set for a first-round RT-PCR of the TCR CDR3. From the multiplex PCR reads, TCRdb called clonotypes with MiXCR, one entry per CDR3 protein. Found here are around 350,000 distinct CDR3 sequences, 15% to 18% of them singletons; the top ten hold around a quarter. The sequenced sample consisted of blood. Receptors were obtained from a woman aged 18-29 years with Graves' hyperthyroidism that later progressed to Graves' ophthalmopathy.

Only a few counts were recorded for this clonotype. The chain employs TRBV6-5 and TRBJ2-7; D may be TRBD2 (5 bases). Germline V gene sequence: CDR1 MNHEY, CDR2 SVGAGI. This CDR3 has 13 residues. V was shortened by 3 bases and J by 5 bases, with 11 bases between the two germline ends. The CDR3 here is CASSYKFGDEQYF. CDR3 sequence (DNA): TGTGCCAGCAGTTATAAGTTCGGGGACGAGCAGTACTTC.

This clonotype was counted a few times. The chain links TRBV19 to TRBJ1-1; perhaps TRBD1 as D (5 bases). CDR1 is LNHDA and CDR2 is SQIVND in the germline V gene (reference sequence). Trimming shortened V by 7 bases and J by 7 bases, and 25 bases separated the two germline ends. The CDR3 length is 16 residues. The CDR3 loop is CASTMGYGAPVGEAFF. The CDR3, as DNA: TGTGCCAGTACCATGGGGTACGGGGCGCCCGTCGGTGAAGCTTTCTTT.

J is TRBJ2-7 and V is TRBV5-1; 9 nucleotides agree with TRBD2. The CDR3 runs 15 residues. From germline, CDR1 is SGHRS and CDR2 YFSETQ. J gave up 6 bases and V 0 bases, and 7 bases lay outside the gene matches. The CDR3 nucleotides are TGCGCCAGCAGCTTGGCCTCGGGACTAGCTCCCGAGCAGTACTTC. Protein sequence: CASSLASGLAPEQYF.

This clonotype was picked up many times. This sequence joins TRBV3-1 and TRBJ2-1; D is unclear. Germline assignment: CDR1 LGHDT and CDR2 YNNKEL (reference sequence). Trimming cost V 1 base and J 0 bases, with 19 bases left between them. This CDR3 spans 19 amino acids. CDR3 nucleotide sequence: TGTGCCAGCAGCCAAGGAGTTTTGAAGGTCCCCAGCTCCTACAATGAGCAGTTCTTC. Amino acids: CASSQGVLKVPSSYNEQFF.

This clonotype was observed many times. V and J are TRBV28 and TRBJ2-3, with D perhaps TRBD1 or TRBD2 (5 bases each). Trimming stripped 6 bases from V and 1 base from J, with 11 bases between. In germline, CDR1 is MDHEN, CDR2 SYDVKM. The CDR3 sequence is 14 residues long. The CDR3 spells CASSWDRRTDTQYF. The CDR3 coding sequence is TGTGCCAGCAGCTGGGACCGACGCACAGATACGCAGTATTTT.

This clonotype showed up just a few times. The V gene is TRBV20-1, the J gene TRBJ1-1, with D perhaps TRBD1 (6 bases). The germline gives CDR1 DFQATT, CDR2 SNEGSKA (reference sequence). CDR3 size: 12 residues. Trimming took 4 bases from V and 1 from J, leaving 7 bases between them. CDR3 amino acids: CSAKGGNTEAFF. The CDR3 region has the DNA TGCAGTGCTAAAGGGGGGAACACTGAAGCTTTCTTT.

This clonotype was counted at least ten times. V and J are TRBV20-1 and TRBJ2-7, with 9 nucleotides matching TRBD2. The CDR3 length is 14 residues. The J segment lost 3 bases and the V segment lost 6 bases, leaving 9 bases of the junction unmatched. Germline lookup yields CDR1 DFQATT and CDR2 SNEGSKA (reference sequence). CDR3 region: CSARGLAGNYEQYF. The CDR3 nucleotides are TGCAGTGCCCGCGGTCTAGCGGGGAACTACGAGCAGTACTTC.

This clonotype came up a few times. This may stem from a read error, because a much larger clone lies one nucleotide away. The chain employs TRBV28 and TRBJ2-7; D possibly matches TRBD1 or TRBD2 (6 bases each). This CDR3 has 13 residues. From germline, CDR1 is MDHEN and CDR2 SYDVKM. CDR3 nucleotides: TGTGCCAGCAGTTTTCGGGGGCACTACGAGCAGTGCTTC. Amino acids: CASSFRGHYEQCF.